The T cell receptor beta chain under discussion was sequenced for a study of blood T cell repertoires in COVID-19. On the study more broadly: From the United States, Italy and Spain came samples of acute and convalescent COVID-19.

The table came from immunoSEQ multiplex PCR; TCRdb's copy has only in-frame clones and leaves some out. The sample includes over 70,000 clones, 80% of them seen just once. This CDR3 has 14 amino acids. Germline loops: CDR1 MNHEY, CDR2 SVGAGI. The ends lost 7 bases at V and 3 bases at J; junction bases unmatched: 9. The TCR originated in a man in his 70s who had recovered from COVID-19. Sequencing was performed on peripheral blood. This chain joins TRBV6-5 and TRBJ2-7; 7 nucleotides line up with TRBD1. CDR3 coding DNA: TGTGCCAGCACCCTGGGACAGAACAACTACGAGCAGTACTTC. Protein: CASTLGQNNYEQYF.